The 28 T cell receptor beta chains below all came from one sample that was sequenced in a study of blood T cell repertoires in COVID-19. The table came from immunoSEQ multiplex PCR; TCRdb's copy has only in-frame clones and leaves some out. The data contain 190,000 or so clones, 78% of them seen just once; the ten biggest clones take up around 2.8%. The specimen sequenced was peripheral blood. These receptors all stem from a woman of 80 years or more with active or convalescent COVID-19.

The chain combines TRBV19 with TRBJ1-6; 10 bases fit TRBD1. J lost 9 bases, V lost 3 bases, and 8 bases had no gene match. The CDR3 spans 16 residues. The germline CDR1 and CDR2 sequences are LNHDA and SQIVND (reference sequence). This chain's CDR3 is CASSIRQGANSSPLHF. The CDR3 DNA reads TGTGCCAGTAGTATCAGACAGGGGGCGAATAGTTCACCCCTCCACTTT.

CDR3 in DNA: TGCGCCAGCAGCCAAGGGACCGGGGGGGCTACCTACGAGCAGTACTTC. It yields the protein CASSQGTGGATYEQYF. V gene TRBV4-1 combines with J gene TRBJ2-7, with TRBD2 matching 8 bases. V lost 1 base and J lost 2; bases outside the gene matches: 7. Germline V gene sequence: CDR1 MGHRA, CDR2 YSYEKL. The CDR3 extends over 16 amino acids.

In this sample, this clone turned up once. CDR3 in amino acids: CASSAMGAWNTEAFF. The CDR3 nucleotides read TGTGCCAGCAGCGCGATGGGGGCGTGGAACACTGAAGCTTTCTTT. This chain links TRBV7-9 with TRBJ1-1; tentatively, D is TRBD1 (6 bases). V was shortened by 5 bases and J by 1 base, with 14 bases between the two germline ends. CDR1 is SEHNR and CDR2 is FQNEAQ in the germline V gene (reference sequence). The CDR3 covers 15 residues.

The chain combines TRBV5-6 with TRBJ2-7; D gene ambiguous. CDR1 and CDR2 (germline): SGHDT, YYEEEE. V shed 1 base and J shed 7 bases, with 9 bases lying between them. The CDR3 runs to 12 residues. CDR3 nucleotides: TGTGCCAGCAGCTTGTGGTCGAGTGAGCAGTACTTC. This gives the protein CASSLWSSEQYF.

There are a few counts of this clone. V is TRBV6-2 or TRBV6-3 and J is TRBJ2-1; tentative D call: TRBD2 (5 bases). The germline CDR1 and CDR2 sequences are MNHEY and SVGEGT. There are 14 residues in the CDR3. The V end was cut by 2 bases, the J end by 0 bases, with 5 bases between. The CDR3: CASSYGSSYNEQFF. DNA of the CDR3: TGTGCCAGCAGTTACGGGAGCTCCTACAATGAGCAGTTCTTC.

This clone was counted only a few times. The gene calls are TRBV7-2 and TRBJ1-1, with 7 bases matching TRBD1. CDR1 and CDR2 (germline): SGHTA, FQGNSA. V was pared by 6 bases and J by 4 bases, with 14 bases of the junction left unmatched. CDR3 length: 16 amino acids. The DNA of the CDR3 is TGTGCCAGCAGGTACGCAAGGGTGTCAGGGGGCACTGAAGCTTTCTTT. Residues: CASRYARVSGGTEAFF.

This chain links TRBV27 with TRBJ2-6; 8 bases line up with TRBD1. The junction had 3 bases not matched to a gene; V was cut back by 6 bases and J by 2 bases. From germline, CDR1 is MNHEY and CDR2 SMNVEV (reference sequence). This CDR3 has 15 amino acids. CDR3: CASSLRGPGANVLTF. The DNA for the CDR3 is TGTGCCAGCAGCCTCAGGGGGCCTGGGGCCAACGTCCTGACTTTC.

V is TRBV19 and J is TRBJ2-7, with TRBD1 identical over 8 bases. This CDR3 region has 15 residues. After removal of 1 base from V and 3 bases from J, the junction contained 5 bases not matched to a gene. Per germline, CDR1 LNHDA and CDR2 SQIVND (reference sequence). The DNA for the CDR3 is TGTGCCAGTAGTATAGGACAGGGGTCCGTCTACGAGCAGTACTTC. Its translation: CASSIGQGSVYEQYF.

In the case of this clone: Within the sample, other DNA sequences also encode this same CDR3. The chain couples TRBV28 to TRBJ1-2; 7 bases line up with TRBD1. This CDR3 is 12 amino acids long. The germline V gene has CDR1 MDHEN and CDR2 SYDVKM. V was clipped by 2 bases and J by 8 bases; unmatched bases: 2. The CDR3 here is CASSLPGGGYTF. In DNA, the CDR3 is TGTGCCAGCAGTTTACCAGGGGGGGGCTACACCTTC.

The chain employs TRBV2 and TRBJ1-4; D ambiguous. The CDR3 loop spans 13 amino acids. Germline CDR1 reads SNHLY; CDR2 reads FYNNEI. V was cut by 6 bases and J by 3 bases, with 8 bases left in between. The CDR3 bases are TGTGCCAGCAGCCAACAATCTAATGAAAAACTGTTTTTT. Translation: CASSQQSNEKLFF. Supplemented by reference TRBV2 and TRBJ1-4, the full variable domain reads EPEVTQTPSHQVTQMGQEVILRCVPISNHLYFYWYRQILGQKVEFLVSFYNNEISEKSEIFDDQFSVERPDGSNFTLKIRSTKLEDSAMYFCASSQQSNEKLFFGSGTQLSVL.

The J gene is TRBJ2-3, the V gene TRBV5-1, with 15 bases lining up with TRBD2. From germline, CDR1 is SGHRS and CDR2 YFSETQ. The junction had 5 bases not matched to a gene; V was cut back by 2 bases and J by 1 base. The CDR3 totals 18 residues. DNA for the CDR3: TGCGCCAGCAGCTTCCTCGGACTAGCGGGGGGGGGCACAGATACGCAGTATTTT. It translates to CASSFLGLAGGGTDTQYF.

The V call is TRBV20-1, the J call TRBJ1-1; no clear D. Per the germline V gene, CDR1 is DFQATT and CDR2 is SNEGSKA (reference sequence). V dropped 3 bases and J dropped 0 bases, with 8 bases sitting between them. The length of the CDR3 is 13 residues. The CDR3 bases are TGCAGTGCTAGTAACAGCATGAACACTGAAGCTTTCTTT. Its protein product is CSASNSMNTEAFF.

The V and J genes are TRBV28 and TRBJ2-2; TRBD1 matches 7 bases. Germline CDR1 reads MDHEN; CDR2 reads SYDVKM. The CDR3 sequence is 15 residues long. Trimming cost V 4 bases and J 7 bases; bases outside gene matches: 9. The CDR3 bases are TGTGCCAGCAGTTCCCAGACAGGGTGGGACGGGGAGCTGTTTTTT. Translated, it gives CASSSQTGWDGELFF.

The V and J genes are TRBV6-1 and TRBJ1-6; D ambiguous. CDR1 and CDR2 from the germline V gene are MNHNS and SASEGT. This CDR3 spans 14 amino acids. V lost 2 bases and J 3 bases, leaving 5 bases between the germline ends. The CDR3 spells CASSESSYNSPLHF. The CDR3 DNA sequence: TGTGCCAGCAGTGAAAGTAGCTATAATTCACCCCTCCACTTT.

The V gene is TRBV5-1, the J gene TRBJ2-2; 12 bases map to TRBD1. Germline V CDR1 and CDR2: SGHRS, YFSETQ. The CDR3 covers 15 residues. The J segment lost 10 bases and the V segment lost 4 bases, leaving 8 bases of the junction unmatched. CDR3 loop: CASSPGTGGSEELFF. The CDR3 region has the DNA TGCGCCAGCAGCCCGGGGACAGGGGGCTCGGAGGAGCTGTTTTTT.

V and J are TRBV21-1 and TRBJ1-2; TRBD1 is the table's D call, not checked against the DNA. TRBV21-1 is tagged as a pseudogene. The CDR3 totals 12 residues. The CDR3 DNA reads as TGTGCCAGCAGCACCTCCGACCAGGGTATCGCCTTC. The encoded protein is CASSTSDQGIAF.

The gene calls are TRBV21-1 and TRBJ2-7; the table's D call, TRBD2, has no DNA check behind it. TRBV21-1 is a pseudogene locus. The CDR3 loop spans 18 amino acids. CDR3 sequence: CASSKGPSGGSGGHEQYF. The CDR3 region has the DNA TGTGCCAGCAGCAAAGGTCCTAGCGGGGGCTCGGGGGGCCACGAGCAGTACTTC.

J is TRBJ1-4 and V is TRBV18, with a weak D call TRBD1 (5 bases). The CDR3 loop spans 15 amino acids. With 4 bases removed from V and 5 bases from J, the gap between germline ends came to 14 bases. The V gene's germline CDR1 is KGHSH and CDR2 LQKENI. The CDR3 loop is CASSRPGLRNEKLFF. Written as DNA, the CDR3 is TGTGCCAGCTCACGACCGGGACTGAGAAATGAAAAACTGTTTTTT. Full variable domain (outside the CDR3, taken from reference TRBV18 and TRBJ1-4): NAGVMQNPRHLVRRRGQEARLRCSPMKGHSHVYWYRQLPEEGLKFMVYLQKENIIDESGMPKERFSAEFPKEGPSILRIQQVVRGDSAAYFCASSRPGLRNEKLFFGSGTQLSVL.

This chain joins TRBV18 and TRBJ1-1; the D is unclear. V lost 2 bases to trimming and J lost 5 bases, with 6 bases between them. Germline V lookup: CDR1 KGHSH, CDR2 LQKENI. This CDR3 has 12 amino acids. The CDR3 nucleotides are TGTGCCAGCTCACCAGCGGCGACTGAAGCTTTCTTT. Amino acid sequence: CASSPAATEAFF.

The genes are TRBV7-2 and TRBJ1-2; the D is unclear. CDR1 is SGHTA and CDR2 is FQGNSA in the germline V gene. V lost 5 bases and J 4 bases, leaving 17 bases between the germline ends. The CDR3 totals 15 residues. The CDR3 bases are TGTGCCAGCAGCCCGAAGGCCACCGGGTCCTATGGCTACACCTTC. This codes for CASSPKATGSYGYTF.

The CDR3 loop reads CASSPEGASGASGANVLTF. The CDR3 DNA is TGTGCCAGCAGCCCCGAGGGTGCTAGCGGGGCCTCTGGGGCCAACGTCCTGACTTTC. The chain carries TRBV9 and TRBJ2-6; 9 nucleotides agree with TRBD2. The CDR3 is 19 residues long. V trimming: 4 bases; J trimming: 0 bases; junction bases outside the gene matches: 11. Per germline, CDR1 SGDLS and CDR2 YYNGEE. The full variable domain, in which reference TRBV9 and TRBJ2-6 provide the parts outside the CDR3, is DSGVTQTPKHLITATGQRVTLRCSPRSGDLSVYWYQQSLDQGLQFLIQYYNGEERAKGNILERFSAQQFPDLHSELNLSSLELGDSALYFCASSPEGASGASGANVLTFGAGSRLTVL.

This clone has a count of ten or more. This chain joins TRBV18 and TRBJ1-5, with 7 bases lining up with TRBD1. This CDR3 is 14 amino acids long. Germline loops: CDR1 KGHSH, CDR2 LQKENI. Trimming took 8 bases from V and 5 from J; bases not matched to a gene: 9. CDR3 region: CASGPGQSDQPQHF. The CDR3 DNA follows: TGTGCCAGCGGGCCGGGACAGAGTGATCAGCCCCAGCATTTT.

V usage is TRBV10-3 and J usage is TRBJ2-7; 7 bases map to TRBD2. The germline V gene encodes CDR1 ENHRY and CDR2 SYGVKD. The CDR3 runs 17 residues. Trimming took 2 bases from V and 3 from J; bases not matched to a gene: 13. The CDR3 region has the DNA TGTGCCATCAGTGAGAATCGGGGGGTGGCGGTGGGCTACGAGCAGTACTTC. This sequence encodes CAISENRGVAVGYEQYF.

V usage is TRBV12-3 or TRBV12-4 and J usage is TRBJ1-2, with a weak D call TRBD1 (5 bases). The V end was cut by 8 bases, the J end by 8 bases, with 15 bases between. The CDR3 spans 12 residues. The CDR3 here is CASVQGAVGYTF. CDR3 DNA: TGTGCCAGCGTCCAAGGGGCAGTGGGCTACACCTTC.

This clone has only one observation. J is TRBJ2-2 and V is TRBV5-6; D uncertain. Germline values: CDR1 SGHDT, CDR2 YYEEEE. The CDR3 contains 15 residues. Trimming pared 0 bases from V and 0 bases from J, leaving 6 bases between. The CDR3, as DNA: TGTGCCAGCAGCTTGGGGCCGTCGAACACCGGGGAGCTGTTTTTT. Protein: CASSLGPSNTGELFF.

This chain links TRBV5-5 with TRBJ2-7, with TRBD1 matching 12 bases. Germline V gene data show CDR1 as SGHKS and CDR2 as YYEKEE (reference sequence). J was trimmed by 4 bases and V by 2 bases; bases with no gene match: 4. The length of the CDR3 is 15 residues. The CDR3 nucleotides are TGTGCCAGCAGCTTCCCGGGACAGGGGGCATACGAGCAGTACTTC. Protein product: CASSFPGQGAYEQYF.

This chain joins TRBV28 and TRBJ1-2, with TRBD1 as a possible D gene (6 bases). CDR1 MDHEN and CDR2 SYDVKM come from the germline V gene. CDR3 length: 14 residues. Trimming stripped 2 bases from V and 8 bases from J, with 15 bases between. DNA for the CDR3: TGTGCCAGCAGTTTAAGTGGGGGCGCGGACGGCTACACCTTC. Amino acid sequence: CASSLSGGADGYTF.

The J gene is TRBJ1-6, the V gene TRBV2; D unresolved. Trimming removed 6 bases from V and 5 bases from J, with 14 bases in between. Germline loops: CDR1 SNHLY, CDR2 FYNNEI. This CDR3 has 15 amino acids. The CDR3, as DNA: TGTGCCAGCAGCGCCTCAACAGACAATAATTCACCCCTCCACTTT. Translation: CASSASTDNNSPLHF. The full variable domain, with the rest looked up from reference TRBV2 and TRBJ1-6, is EPEVTQTPSHQVTQMGQEVILRCVPISNHLYFYWYRQILGQKVEFLVSFYNNEISEKSEIFDDQFSVERPDGSNFTLKIRSTKLEDSAMYFCASSASTDNNSPLHFGNGTRLTVT.